This T cell receptor (beta chain) was documented in a study of blood T cell repertoires in COVID-19. In the study overall: Acute and convalescent COVID-19 samples came from the United States, Italy and Spain. T cells, B-cell-depleted T cells, or PBMCs provided the cDNA or gDNA that served as material.

Individuals aged about 18 to 89 years were recruited from some 26 US areas. CDR1 and CDR2 from the germline V gene are SGDLS and YYNGEE. This CDR3 spans 18 amino acids. V lost 3 bases to trimming and J lost 0 bases; unmatched junction nucleotides: 9. In the original analysis: Reference gene primer amplification gave nucleated cell count estimates. This table comes from immunoSEQ multiplex PCR, and its TCRdb copy is limited to in-frame clones, with some not included. V, J and clone size are those of that table, while D and trimming were read from the DNA. Of about 320,000 clones in the sample, around 90% were seen once.

This clonotype originated in a man aged 55-75 years who had recovered from COVID-19. Input material: PBMCs or T cells enriched from blood (not recorded which). The chain is built from TRBV9 and TRBJ2-3; 11 nucleotides agree with TRBD2. The CDR3 is CASSDPGLAVSSTDTQYF. The CDR3 coding sequence is TGTGCCAGCAGCGACCCGGGACTAGCGGTATCTAGCACAGATACGCAGTATTTT.